This TCR beta chain derives from a study of CD8 T cells in ankylosing spondylitis. General study results and limits: Past studies reported some motif variants in reactive arthritis synovial fluid and blood.

One entry per CDR3 protein, called by TCRdb with MiXCR from the 5' RACE reads. The repertoire holds about 250,000 distinct CDR3 sequences, with approximately 24% as singletons. On this clonotype itself: The target antigen is unknown.

With V trimmed by 4 bases and J by 6 bases, 7 bases remained unmatched. This CDR3 spans 13 amino acids. CDR1 SQVTM and CDR2 ANQGSEA come from the germline V gene. The chain links TRBV29-1 to TRBJ2-3, with 7 positions matching TRBD2. The sequenced sample consisted of blood, either unsorted or a sorted T cell fraction (not recorded which). The origin of this receptor is a male donor with ankylosing spondylitis or in good health (not recorded which). Written as DNA, the CDR3 is TGCAGCGTTGGAGGGAGGGCCGGGGATACGCAGTATTTT. It translates to CSVGGRAGDTQYF.